This T cell receptor beta chain emerged from a study of blood T cell repertoires in COVID-19. The overall study: The samples span acute and convalescent COVID-19 from the United States, Italy and Spain.

The V gene's germline CDR1 is LGHNA and CDR2 YNFKEQ. CDR3 length: 16 amino acids. Losses at the gene ends were 5 bases for V and 7 bases for J; bases not matched to a gene: 8. In this sample, this clone turned up once. Generated by immunoSEQ multiplex PCR, the TCRdb table keeps only in-frame clones and is missing some. This table holds some 99,000 clones, about nine tenths found once. The sequenced material came from peripheral blood. The chain couples TRBV4-2 to TRBJ2-1; 13 bases align to TRBD2. This TCR was sampled from a human donor in a cohort sampled during active COVID-19. The CDR3 loop is CASSVRLAGGGNEQFF. As DNA, the CDR3 is TGTGCCAGCAGCGTTAGACTAGCGGGAGGTGGAAATGAGCAGTTCTTC.